This T cell receptor (beta chain) was documented in a study of OX40 agonist ivuxolimab in advanced cancers. The study in broad terms: The costimulatory receptor OX40 (CD134) was targeted by ivuxolimab, a fully human IgG2 agonistic monoclonal antibody. Prior anti-PD-1, anti-PD-L1 or anti-CTLA-4 therapy was permitted, and 30% to 45% of dose-escalation patients had received checkpoint inhibitors. Three dose-escalation patients achieved partial responses, one with hepatocellular carcinoma and two with cutaneous melanoma. Of the approximately 54 dose-escalation patients, hepatocellular carcinoma was present in about 20, melanoma in some 15, renal cell carcinoma in 9 and head and neck cancer in 9. In the dose-escalation cohort, around four fifths of patients were male, and the mean age was roughly 60 years with a range of about 20 to 90. The point of sequencing TCRbeta in the periphery was to test whether ivuxolimab changed TCR sequence diversity and drove clonal T-cell expansion. Intravenous ivuxolimab was administered to patients every 2 weeks at six dose levels: 0.01, 0.1, 0.3, 1.5, 3 and 10 mg/kg. The paper reports the monotherapy dose-escalation portion (N = 52 patients) of the phase I ivuxolimab trial. Study-level results and caveats: The antigen specificity of the clonally expanded peripheral T cells was not determined. Low levels of normalized T-cell clonal expansion were also seen in some nonresponding patients. Clonal expansion of both CD4+ and CD8+ blood T cells was observed from baseline to week 6 at doses 0.1 to 3.0 mg/kg. On average, CD8+ T cells showed more expanded clones than CD4+ T cells after ivuxolimab. In the 0.1-3.0 mg/kg groups, partial responders were among the patients with the lowest normalized peripheral clonal expansion, particularly in CD8+ T cells.

Patients with a history of autoimmune disease or receiving systemic immunosuppression were excluded from the trial. Peripheral blood for TCR sequencing was collected from all dose cohorts at baseline, on cycle 4 day 1, and on cycle 7 day 1. Samples were obtained from an open-label, multicenter, first-in-human phase I dose-escalation trial of ivuxolimab. The trial enrolled adults with locally advanced or metastatic head and neck squamous cell, hepatocellular, melanoma or renal cell carcinoma. Before TCR sequencing, CD4+ and CD8+ T cells were separately sorted from peripheral blood. The CDR3 goes from the cysteine to the phenylalanine over 12 residues. Only the CDR3 DNA is retained, 36 bases long and in frame from the first base. Via the germline V gene (reference sequence), CDR1 is LNHDA and CDR2 SQIVND. V gives up 6 bases and J gives up 8 bases, and the segment between their germline ends measures 11 bases.

For sequencing of the TCRbeta CDR3 region, genomic DNA was extracted from the sorted cells. The immunoSEQ Assay was used for sequencing of TCRbeta CDR3 regions. Here the immuneACCESS table is served through TCRdb, limited to in-frame sequences with V and J called. Missing clones are a known gap in these copies; in checked studies unresolved V genes cover under half, and the rest lacks a known reason. The sample data list tens of thousands of clones, and around 84% of these were observed just once. The ten most abundant clones make up around 8% of the sample. On this clone itself: The target of this receptor is not known. Nothing much larger sits one base from this clone, and base qualities are not available.

The source of this sequence is an adult with an advanced solid tumor such as melanoma, head and neck, liver or kidney cancer. The chain is made from TRBV19 and TRBJ2-1; the D region possibly corresponds to TRBD1 (5 bases align). The input for sequencing was CD4+ or CD8+ T cells sorted from blood, taken in a trial of the OX40 agonist ivuxolimab. In nucleotides, the sequence is TGTGCCAGTAGAGGGGTTTCCGATGAGCAGTTCTTC. This encodes CASRGVSDEQFF.